This T cell receptor beta chain derives from a study of cytomegalovirus exposure and HLA in healthy donors. It was with 60 Vbeta and 13 Jbeta primers that the PCR ran. Clones were sequenced by immunoSEQ multiplex PCR, and TCRdb holds only the in-frame ones, with some missing. The sample records about 190,000 clones, roughly 80% being singletons. The V and J ends lost 4 bases and 2 bases respectively, with 15 bases between them. The CDR3 has 15 residues. CDR1 and CDR2 (germline): SGHRS, YFSETQ. Source material: PBMCs. V usage is TRBV5-1 and J usage is TRBJ2-5; D might be TRBD2 (6 bases). This clonotype was obtained from a woman between 18 and 29 years old in good health and CMV-seronegative. CDR3 coding DNA: TGCGCCAGCAGCGTAGGGGACGGACTACAAGAGACCCAGTACTTC. Amino acid sequence: CASSVGDGLQETQYF.